What follows are 2 T cell receptor beta chains derived from one specimen sequenced in a study of blood T cell repertoires in COVID-19 (dated by TCRdb to 2020 to 2022). Library method: the immunoSEQ multiplex PCR assay. TCRdb limited this immuneACCESS table to in-frame rearrangements with V and J called. A share of clones is missing; checked studies link under half to unresolved V genes, and the rest is unexplained. Counted in this sample were some 95,000 clones; approximately 90% of them appeared once. The ten largest clones capture less than 2.5% of the sample. The source material was peripheral blood. Source of these receptors: a human donor with active COVID-19. The donor label of this sample is uncertain.

This clone was observed a single time. The chain combines TRBV12-3 or TRBV12-4 with TRBJ2-7, with no clear D. This CDR3 is built from 13 residues. Trimming left V 0 bases short and J 5 bases short, with 8 bases between. Here the CDR3 reads CASSLAMGNEQYF. The CDR3 coding sequence is TGTGCCAGCAGTTTAGCCATGGGCAACGAGCAGTACTTC.

The V gene is TRBV4-1, the J gene TRBJ2-1; TRBD1 matches at 9 bases. Looked up from germline, CDR1 is MGHRA and CDR2 is YSYEKL. The CDR3 runs to 15 residues. V gave up 5 bases and J gave up 9 bases; unmatched junction bases: 11. The CDR3 loop is CASSYSGTGSTEQFF. The DNA for the CDR3 is TGCGCCAGCAGCTACTCCGGGACAGGGTCCACTGAGCAGTTCTTC.